Each of the 13 T cell receptor beta chains below was sequenced from the same sample in a study of CD8 T cells in Susac syndrome. An input of about 0.45 to 1 ug of RNA was subjected to reverse transcription using random hexamers. TCRdb redid the calling of the immunoSEQ multiplex PCR reads with MiXCR, one entry per CDR3 protein. The table records more than 70,000 distinct CDR3 sequences, just under 95% of them present only once. The sequencing sample was made of CD8+ T cells from PBMCs. These receptors originate from a human donor in good health.

This sequence joins TRBV14 and TRBJ2-1; either TRBD1 or TRBD2 may fit D (5 bases each). V lost 0 bases and J 3 bases, leaving 27 bases between the germline ends. Germline V lookup: CDR1 SGHDN, CDR2 FVKESK. The CDR3 spans 21 residues. The CDR3 here is CASSQDPAGAGFHEIYNEQFF. The CDR3 DNA reads as TGTGCCAGCAGCCAAGATCCCGCCGGGGCAGGGTTCCATGAAATCTACAATGAGCAGTTCTTC.

The rearrangement uses TRBV7-8 and TRBJ2-1; the D is unclear. CDR1 is SGHVS, CDR2 FQNEAQ, per germline. The CDR3 is 15 residues long. The V end was cut by 5 bases, the J end by 1 base, with 12 bases between. The CDR3 here is CASSPSGASYNEQFF. CDR3 nucleotides: TGTGCCAGCAGCCCCTCTGGCGCATCCTACAATGAGCAGTTCTTC.

Only a few counts were recorded for this clonotype. The chain uses TRBV10-3 and TRBJ1-1, with unresolved D. Germline CDR1 ENHRY, CDR2 SYGVKD. Trimming cost V 0 bases and J 2 bases, with 7 bases left between them. The CDR3 extends over 14 amino acids. The CDR3 region is CAISESGSNTEAFF. The CDR3 coding sequence is TGTGCCATCAGTGAGTCGGGAAGTAACACTGAAGCTTTCTTT.

The V gene is TRBV12-3 or TRBV12-4, the J gene TRBJ1-2; D remains ambiguous. V lost 2 bases and J lost 2, with 6 bases in between. The CDR3 sequence is 13 residues long. The CDR3 here is CASSLTQNYGYTF. CDR3 in DNA: TGTGCCAGCAGTTTAACGCAAAACTATGGCTACACCTTC.

This clonotype was detected a few times. This rearrangement joins TRBV29-1 to TRBJ2-7; D uncertain. The V gene's germline CDR1 is SQVTM and CDR2 ANQGSEA. V was shortened by 7 bases and J by 0 bases, with 7 bases between the two germline ends. The CDR3 contains 11 residues. CDR3 sequence: CSAEDSYEQYF. CDR3 bases: TGCAGCGCTGAGGACTCCTACGAGCAGTACTTC.

CDR3 in amino acids: CASSHREYTEAFF. The CDR3 coding sequence is TGTGCCAGCAGTCACAGGGAGTACACTGAAGCTTTCTTT. V and J are TRBV27 and TRBJ1-1; D is perhaps TRBD1 (6 bases). CDR1 MNHEY and CDR2 SMNVEV come from the germline V gene (reference sequence). This CDR3 has 13 amino acids. Trimming removed 5 bases at V and 3 bases at J, with 10 bases between.

This clonotype has more than one count but fewer than ten. The CDR3 coding sequence is TGTGCCAGCAGCCTTACTAGCGCCAACAATGAGCAGTTCTTC. Protein sequence: CASSLTSANNEQFF. J is TRBJ2-1 and V is TRBV14; 7 bases align to TRBD2. The V gene end was trimmed by 4 bases and the J gene end by 5 bases; junction bases not matched to a gene: 5. This CDR3 is built from 14 residues. CDR1 and CDR2 (germline): SGHDN, FVKESK.

The chain recombines TRBV29-1 with TRBJ2-3; D is unresolved. This CDR3 spans 10 amino acids. V was trimmed by 6 bases and J by 2 bases, leaving 3 bases between them. Germline loops: CDR1 SQVTM, CDR2 ANQGSEA. The CDR3 sequence: CSVHTDTQYF. CDR3 nucleotides: TGCAGCGTCCACACAGATACGCAGTATTTT.

The gene calls are TRBV2 and TRBJ1-5; D possibly corresponds to TRBD1 (6 bases). Between the trimmed V and J ends, which lost 6 bases and 4 bases, there was a span of 13 bases. In germline, CDR1 is SNHLY, CDR2 FYNNEI. The CDR3 is 14 residues long. CDR3 nucleotide sequence: TGTGCCAGCAGGAGGGGGGCGCTGAATCAGCCCCAGCATTTT. As protein: CASRRGALNQPQHF.

The rearrangement joins TRBV7-6 to TRBJ2-3; either TRBD1 or TRBD2 may supply D (7 bases each). The CDR3 totals 16 residues. With 4 bases removed from V and 4 bases from J, the gap between germline ends came to 18 bases. Germline-derived CDR1 and CDR2 are SGHVS and FNYEAQ. Here the CDR3 reads CASSYDREGQADTQYF. DNA for the CDR3: TGTGCCAGCAGCTACGACAGGGAGGGTCAGGCAGATACGCAGTATTTT.

The chain couples TRBV28 to TRBJ2-7, with a weak D call TRBD1 (6 bases). The V and J ends lost 5 bases and 0 bases respectively, with 17 bases between them. CDR1 and CDR2 from the germline V gene are MDHEN and SYDVKM. This CDR3 contains 16 residues. The CDR3 spells CASSKDSDYSSYEQYF. The CDR3 nucleotides read TGTGCCAGCAGTAAGGACAGCGATTATAGCTCCTACGAGCAGTACTTC.

The CDR3 is CASRDRETPSSYEQYF. Here the CDR3 DNA reads TGTGCCAGCAGGGACAGGGAAACCCCTAGCTCCTACGAGCAGTACTTC. The gene calls are TRBV2 and TRBJ2-7, with 8 positions matching TRBD1. Germline V gene sequence: CDR1 SNHLY, CDR2 FYNNEI. Losses at the gene ends were 6 bases for V and 0 bases for J; bases not matched to a gene: 10. The CDR3 length is 16 residues.

This clonotype was seen just once. The CDR3 is CASSVASGTEAFF. CDR3 nucleotide sequence: TGTGCCAGCAGCGTAGCGTCGGGCACTGAAGCTTTCTTT. The chain carries TRBV9 and TRBJ1-1; D uncertain. The CDR3 has 13 residues. V lost 0 bases and J 4 bases, leaving 7 bases between the germline ends. Germline assignment: CDR1 SGDLS and CDR2 YYNGEE.